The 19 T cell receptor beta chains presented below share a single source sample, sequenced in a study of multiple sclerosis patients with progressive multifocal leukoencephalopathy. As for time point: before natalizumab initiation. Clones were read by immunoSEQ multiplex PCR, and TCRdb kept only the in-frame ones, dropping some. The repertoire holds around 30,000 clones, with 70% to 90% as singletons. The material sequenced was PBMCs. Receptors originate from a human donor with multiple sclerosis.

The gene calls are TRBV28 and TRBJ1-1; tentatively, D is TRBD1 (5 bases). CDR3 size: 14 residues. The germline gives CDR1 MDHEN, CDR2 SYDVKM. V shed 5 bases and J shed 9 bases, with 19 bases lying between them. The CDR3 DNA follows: TGTGCCAGCAGTCCCCGTACCGGGACCCGGAAAGCTTTCTTT. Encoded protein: CASSPRTGTRKAFF.

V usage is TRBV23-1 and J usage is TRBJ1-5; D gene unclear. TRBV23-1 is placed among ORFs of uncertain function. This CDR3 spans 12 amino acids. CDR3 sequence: CARGGSNQPQHF. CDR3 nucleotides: TGCGCGCGAGGCGGTAGCAATCAGCCCCAGCATTTT.

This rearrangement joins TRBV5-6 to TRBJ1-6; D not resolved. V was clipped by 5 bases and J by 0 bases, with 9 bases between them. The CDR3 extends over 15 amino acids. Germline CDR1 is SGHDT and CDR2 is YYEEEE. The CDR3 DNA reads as TGTGCCAGCAGTTTAGGGAGCTCCTATAATTCACCCCTCCACTTT. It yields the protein CASSLGSSYNSPLHF.

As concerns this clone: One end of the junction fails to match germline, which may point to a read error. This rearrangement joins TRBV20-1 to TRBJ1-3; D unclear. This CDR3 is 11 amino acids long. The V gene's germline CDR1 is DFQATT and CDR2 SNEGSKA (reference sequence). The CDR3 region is CSVPRGNAIYF. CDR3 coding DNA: TGCAGTGTCCCCCGCGGAAACGCCATATATTTT.

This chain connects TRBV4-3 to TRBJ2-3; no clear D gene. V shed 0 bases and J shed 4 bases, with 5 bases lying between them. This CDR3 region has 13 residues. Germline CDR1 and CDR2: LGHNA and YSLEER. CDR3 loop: CASSQDTADTQYF. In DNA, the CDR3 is TGCGCCAGCAGCCAAGATACGGCAGATACGCAGTATTTT.

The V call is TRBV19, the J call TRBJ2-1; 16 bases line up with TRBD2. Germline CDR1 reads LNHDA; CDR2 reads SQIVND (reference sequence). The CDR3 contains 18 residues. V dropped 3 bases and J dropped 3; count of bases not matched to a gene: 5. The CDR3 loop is CASSIGTSGRGYYNEQFF. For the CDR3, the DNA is TGTGCCAGTAGTATCGGGACTAGCGGGAGGGGCTACTACAATGAGCAGTTCTTC.

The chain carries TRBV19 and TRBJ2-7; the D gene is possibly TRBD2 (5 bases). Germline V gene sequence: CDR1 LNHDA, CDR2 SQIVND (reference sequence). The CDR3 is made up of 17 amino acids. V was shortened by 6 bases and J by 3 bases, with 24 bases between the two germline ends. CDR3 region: CASSTAGIGGTIYEQYF. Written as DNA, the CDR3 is TGTGCCAGTAGCACGGCTGGGATCGGAGGAACCATCTACGAGCAGTACTTC.

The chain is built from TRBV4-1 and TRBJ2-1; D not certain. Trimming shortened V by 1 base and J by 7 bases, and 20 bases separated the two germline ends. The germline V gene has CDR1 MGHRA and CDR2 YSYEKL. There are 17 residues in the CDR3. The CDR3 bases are TGCGCCAGCAGCCAAGTTCCCACTGAGTTTAGACCGAATGAGCAGTTCTTC. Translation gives CASSQVPTEFRPNEQFF.

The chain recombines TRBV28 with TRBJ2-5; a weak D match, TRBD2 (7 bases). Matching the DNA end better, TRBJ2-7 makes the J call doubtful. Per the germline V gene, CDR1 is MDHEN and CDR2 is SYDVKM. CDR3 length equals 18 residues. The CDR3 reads CASSSWGRGSSGRDEQYF. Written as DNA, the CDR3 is TGTGCCAGCAGTTCATGGGGCAGGGGATCTAGCGGACGTGACGAGCAGTACTTC.

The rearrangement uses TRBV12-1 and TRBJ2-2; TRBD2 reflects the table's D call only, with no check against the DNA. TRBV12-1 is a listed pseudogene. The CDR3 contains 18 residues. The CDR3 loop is CASSVQPPSGRLTGELFF. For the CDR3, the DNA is TGTGCCAGCAGCGTTCAACCTCCTAGCGGGCGTTTGACCGGGGAGCTGTTTTTT.

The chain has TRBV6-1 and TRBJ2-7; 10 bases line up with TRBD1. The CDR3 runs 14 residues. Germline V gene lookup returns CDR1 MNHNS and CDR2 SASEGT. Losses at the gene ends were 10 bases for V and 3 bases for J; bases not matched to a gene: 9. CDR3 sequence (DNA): TGTGCCACCCAACCCGGGACAGGGGACTACGAGCAGTACTTC. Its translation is CATQPGTGDYEQYF.

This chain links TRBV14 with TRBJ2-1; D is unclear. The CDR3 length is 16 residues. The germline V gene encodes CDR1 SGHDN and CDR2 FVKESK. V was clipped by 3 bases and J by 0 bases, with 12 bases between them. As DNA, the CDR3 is TGTGCCAGCAGCCAGTCGACTTCGAGCTCCTACAATGAGCAGTTCTTC. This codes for CASSQSTSSSYNEQFF.

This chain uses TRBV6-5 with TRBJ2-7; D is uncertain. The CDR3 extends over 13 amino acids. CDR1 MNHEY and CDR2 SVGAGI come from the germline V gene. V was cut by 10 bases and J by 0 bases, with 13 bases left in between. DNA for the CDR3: TGTGCCACCTTTGCGCCGAGCTCCTACGAGCAGTACTTC. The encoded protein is CATFAPSSYEQYF.

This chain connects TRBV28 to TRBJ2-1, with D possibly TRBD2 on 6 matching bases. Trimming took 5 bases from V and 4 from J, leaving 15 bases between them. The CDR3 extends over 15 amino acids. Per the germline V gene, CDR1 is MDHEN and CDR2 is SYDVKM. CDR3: CASSDPPAGYNEQFF. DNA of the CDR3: TGTGCCAGCAGTGACCCTCCGGCGGGATACAATGAGCAGTTCTTC.

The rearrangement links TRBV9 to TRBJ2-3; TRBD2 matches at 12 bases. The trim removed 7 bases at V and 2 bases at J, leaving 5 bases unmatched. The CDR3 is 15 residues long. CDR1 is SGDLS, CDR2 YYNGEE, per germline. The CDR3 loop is CASGLAGGNTDTQYF. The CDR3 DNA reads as TGTGCCAGCGGGCTAGCGGGAGGGAACACAGATACGCAGTATTTT.

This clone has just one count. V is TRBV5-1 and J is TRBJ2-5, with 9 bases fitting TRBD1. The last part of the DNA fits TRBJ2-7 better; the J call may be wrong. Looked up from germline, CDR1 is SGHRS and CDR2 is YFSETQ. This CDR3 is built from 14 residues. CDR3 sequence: CASSLMGQGNEQYF. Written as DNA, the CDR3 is TGCGCCAGCAGCTTAATGGGACAGGGAAACGAGCAGTACTTC.

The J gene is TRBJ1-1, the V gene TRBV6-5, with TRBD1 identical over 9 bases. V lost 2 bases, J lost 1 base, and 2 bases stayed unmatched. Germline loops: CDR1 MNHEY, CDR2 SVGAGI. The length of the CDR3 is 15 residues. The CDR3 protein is CASSYGGQGNTEAFF. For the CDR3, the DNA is TGTGCCAGCAGTTACGGGGGACAGGGGAACACTGAAGCTTTCTTT.

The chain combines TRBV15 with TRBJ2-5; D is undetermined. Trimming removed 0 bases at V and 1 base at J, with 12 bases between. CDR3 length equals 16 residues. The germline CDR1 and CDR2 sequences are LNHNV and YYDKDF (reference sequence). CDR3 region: CATSRETRRTQETQYF. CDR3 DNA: TGTGCCACCAGCAGAGAAACTCGACGGACCCAAGAGACCCAGTACTTC.

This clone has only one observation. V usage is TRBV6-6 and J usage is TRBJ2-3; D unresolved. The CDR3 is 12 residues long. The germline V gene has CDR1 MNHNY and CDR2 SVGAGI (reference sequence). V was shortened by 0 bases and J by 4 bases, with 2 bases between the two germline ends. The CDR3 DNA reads TGTGCCAGCAGTTACTCGCCAGATACGCAGTATTTT. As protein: CASSYSPDTQYF.